One sample yielded the 6 T cell receptor beta chains listed below, sequenced in a study of CD8+CD57+ T cells in acquired aplastic anemia. Only patients with CD8+CD57+ cell expansion on flow cytometry were chosen for sequencing. Using genomic DNA as the template, TCR beta VDJ and CDR3 profiling was carried out. TCRdb used MiXCR to reprocess the reads, holding one entry per CDR3 protein. The sample contains some 170,000 distinct CDR3 sequences, nearly 65% of which appear only once. Sequenced input: sorted CD4+, CD8+, or CD8+CD57+ T cells (not recorded which) from PBMCs. Receptor source: a human donor with aplastic anemia.

The chain combines TRBV7-9 with TRBJ2-1; 7 bases line up with TRBD1. There are 15 residues in the CDR3. V was clipped by 5 bases and J by 7 bases; unmatched bases: 11. Looked up from germline, CDR1 is SEHNR and CDR2 is FQNEAQ (reference sequence). Here the CDR3 DNA reads TGTGCCAGCAGCCCGTTACCGGGACAGACTAATGAGCAGTTCTTC. As protein: CASSPLPGQTNEQFF.

The rearrangement links TRBV15 to TRBJ1-1; the D is unclear. The CDR3 contains 13 residues. The V gene lost 0 bases and the J gene lost 5 bases, with 7 bases spanning the gap. The V gene's germline CDR1 is LNHNV and CDR2 YYDKDF (reference sequence). CDR3: CATSRDRVTEAFF. For the CDR3, the DNA is TGTGCCACCAGCAGAGATCGAGTGACTGAAGCTTTCTTT.

CDR3 sequence: CASSLYPMGADTQYF. The CDR3 DNA follows: TGTGCCAGCAGTTTATACCCAATGGGCGCAGATACGCAGTATTTT. The chain uses TRBV27 and TRBJ2-3, with D unclear. The CDR3 contains 15 residues. CDR1 is MNHEY and CDR2 is SMNVEV in the germline V gene (reference sequence). V was pared by 1 base and J by 4 bases, with 12 bases between.

This rearrangement joins TRBV20-1 to TRBJ1-1; D gene ambiguous. The germline gives CDR1 DFQATT, CDR2 SNEGSKA (reference sequence). This CDR3 has 13 residues. V shed 0 bases and J shed 1 base, with 6 bases lying between them. CDR3 amino acids: CSARDVRNTEAFF. CDR3 DNA sequence: TGCAGTGCTAGAGATGTCAGGAACACTGAAGCTTTCTTT.

This clonotype was observed a few times. This chain connects TRBV2 to TRBJ2-7; D might be TRBD2 (6 bases). Trimming left V 5 bases short and J 6 bases short, with 17 bases between. This CDR3 region has 14 residues. Germline V gene sequence: CDR1 SNHLY, CDR2 FYNNEI. CDR3 in amino acids: CASSTLAWGSEQYF. In DNA, the CDR3 is TGTGCCAGCAGTACACTAGCTTGGGGTAGCGAGCAGTACTTC.

The chain couples TRBV29-1 to TRBJ2-1; D unresolved. Germline V CDR1 and CDR2: SQVTM, ANQGSEA. The CDR3 has 12 residues. The ends were cut back, 4 bases at V and 10 bases at J, with 14 bases in the middle. The CDR3 reads CSVALPVGEQFF. The CDR3 DNA reads TGCAGCGTTGCGCTACCCGTGGGGGAGCAGTTCTTC.